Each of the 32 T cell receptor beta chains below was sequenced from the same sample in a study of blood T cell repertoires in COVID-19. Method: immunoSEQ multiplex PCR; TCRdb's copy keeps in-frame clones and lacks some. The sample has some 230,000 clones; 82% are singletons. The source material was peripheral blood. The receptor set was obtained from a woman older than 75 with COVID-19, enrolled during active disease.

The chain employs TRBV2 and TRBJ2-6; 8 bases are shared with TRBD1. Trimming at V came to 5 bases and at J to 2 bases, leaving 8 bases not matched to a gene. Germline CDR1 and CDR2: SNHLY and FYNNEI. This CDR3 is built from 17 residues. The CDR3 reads CASSIRTGMPGANVLTF. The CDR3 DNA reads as TGTGCCAGCAGTATTAGGACAGGGATGCCTGGGGCCAACGTCCTGACTTTC.

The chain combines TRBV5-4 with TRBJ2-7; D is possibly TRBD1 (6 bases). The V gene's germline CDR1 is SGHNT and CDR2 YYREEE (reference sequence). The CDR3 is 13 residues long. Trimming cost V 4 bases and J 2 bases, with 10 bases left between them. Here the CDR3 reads CASSQDRTYEQYF. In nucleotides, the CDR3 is TGTGCCAGCAGCCAAGACAGGACCTACGAGCAGTACTTC.

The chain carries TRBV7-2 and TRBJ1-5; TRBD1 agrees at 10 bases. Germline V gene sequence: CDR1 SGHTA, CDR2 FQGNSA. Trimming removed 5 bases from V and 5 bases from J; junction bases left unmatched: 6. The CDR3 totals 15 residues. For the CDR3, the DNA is TGTGCCAGCAGCCGGAGGACAGGGGGGGATCAGCCCCAGCATTTT. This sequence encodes CASSRRTGGDQPQHF.

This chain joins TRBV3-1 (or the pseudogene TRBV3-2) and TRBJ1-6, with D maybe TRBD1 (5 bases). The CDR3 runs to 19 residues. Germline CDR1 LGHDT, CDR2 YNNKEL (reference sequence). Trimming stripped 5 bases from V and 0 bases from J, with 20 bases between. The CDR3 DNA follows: TGTGCCAGCAGCACCGGGACTGAAGATTTTAGCTCCTATAATTCACCCCTCCACTTT. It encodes CASSTGTEDFSSYNSPLHF.

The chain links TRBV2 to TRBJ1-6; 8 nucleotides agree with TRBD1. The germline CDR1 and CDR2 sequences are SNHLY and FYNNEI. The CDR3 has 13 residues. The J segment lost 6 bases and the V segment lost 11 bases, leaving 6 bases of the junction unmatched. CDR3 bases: TGTGCCGGACAGGGTTGGTTTAATTCACCCCTCCACTTT. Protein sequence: CAGQGWFNSPLHF.

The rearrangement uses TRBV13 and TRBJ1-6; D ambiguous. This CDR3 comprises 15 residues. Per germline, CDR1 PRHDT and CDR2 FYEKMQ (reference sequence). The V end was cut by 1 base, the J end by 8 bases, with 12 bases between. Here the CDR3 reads CASSLEPGMDSPLHF. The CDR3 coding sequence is TGTGCCAGCAGCTTAGAACCCGGGATGGATTCACCCCTCCACTTT.

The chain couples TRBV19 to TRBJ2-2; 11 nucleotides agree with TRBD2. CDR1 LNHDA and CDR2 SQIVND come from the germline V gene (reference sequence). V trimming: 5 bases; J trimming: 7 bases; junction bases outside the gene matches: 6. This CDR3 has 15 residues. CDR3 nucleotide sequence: TGTGCCAGTAGTTTCCTAGCGGGGGGTGACGGGGAGCTGTTTTTT. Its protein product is CASSFLAGGDGELFF.

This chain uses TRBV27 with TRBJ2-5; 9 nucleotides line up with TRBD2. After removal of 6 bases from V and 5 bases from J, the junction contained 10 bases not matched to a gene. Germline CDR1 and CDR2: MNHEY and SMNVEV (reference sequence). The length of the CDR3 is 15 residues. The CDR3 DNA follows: TGTGCCAGCAGCCCCAATCGAGGACTAGCGGAGACCCAGTACTTC. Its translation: CASSPNRGLAETQYF.

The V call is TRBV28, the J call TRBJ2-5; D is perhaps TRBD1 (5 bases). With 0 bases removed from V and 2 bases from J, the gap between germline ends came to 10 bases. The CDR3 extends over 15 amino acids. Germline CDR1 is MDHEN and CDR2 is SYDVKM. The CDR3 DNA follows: TGTGCCAGCAGTTTATGGGCAGGGCGACAAGAGACCCAGTACTTC. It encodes CASSLWAGRQETQYF. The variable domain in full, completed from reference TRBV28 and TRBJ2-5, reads DVKVTQSSRYLVKRTGEKVFLECVQDMDHENMFWYRQDPGLGLRLIYFSYDVKMKEKGDIPEGYSVSREKKERFSLILESASTNQTSMYLCASSLWAGRQETQYFGPGTRLLVL.

The CDR3 region is CASTRTVNTGELFF. The CDR3 DNA sequence: TGCGCCAGCACTCGGACTGTGAACACCGGGGAGCTGTTTTTT. V usage is TRBV5-1 and J usage is TRBJ2-2, with a weak D call TRBD2 (5 bases). Trimming took 6 bases from V and 1 from J, leaving 10 bases between them. This CDR3 region has 14 residues. CDR1 is SGHRS and CDR2 is YFSETQ in the germline V gene.

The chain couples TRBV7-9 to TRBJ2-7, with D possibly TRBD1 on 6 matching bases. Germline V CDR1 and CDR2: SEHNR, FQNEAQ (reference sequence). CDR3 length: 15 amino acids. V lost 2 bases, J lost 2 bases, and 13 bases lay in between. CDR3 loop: CASSLMRGIPYEQYF. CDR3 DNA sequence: TGTGCCAGCAGCTTAATGAGGGGGATCCCCTACGAGCAGTACTTC.

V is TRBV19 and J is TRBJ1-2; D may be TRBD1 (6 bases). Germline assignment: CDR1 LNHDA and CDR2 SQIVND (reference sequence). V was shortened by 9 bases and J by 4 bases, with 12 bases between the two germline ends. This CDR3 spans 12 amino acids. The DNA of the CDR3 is TGTGCCAGCCTTACAGGGACCTATGGCTACACCTTC. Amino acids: CASLTGTYGYTF.

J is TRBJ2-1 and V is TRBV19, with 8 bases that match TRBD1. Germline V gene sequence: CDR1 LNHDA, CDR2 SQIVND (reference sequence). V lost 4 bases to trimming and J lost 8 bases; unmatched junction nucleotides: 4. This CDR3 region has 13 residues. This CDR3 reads CASSTYRGDEQFF. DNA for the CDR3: TGTGCCAGTAGTACCTACAGGGGGGATGAGCAGTTCTTC.

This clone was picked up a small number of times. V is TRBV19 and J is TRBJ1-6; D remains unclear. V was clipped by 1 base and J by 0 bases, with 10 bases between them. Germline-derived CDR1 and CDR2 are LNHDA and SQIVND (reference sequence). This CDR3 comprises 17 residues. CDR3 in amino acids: CASSIGGPSSYNSPLHF. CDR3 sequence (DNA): TGTGCCAGTAGTATAGGAGGGCCCAGCTCCTATAATTCACCCCTCCACTTT. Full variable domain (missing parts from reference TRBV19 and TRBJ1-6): DGGITQSPKYLFRKEGQNVTLSCEQNLNHDAMYWYRQDPGQGLRLIYYSQIVNDFQKGDIAEGYSVSREKKESFPLTVTSAQKNPTAFYLCASSIGGPSSYNSPLHFGNGTRLTVT.

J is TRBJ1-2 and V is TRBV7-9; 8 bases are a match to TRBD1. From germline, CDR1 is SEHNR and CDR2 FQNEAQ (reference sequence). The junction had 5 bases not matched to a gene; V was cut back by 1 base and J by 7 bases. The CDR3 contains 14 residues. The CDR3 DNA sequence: TGTGCCAGCAGCTTAGACGGGACAGGATTTGGCTACACCTTC. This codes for CASSLDGTGFGYTF.

This CDR3 reads CASSSTSGQETQYF. The CDR3 region has the DNA TGTGCCAGCAGCTCGACCAGCGGCCAAGAGACCCAGTACTTC. The V and J genes are TRBV13 and TRBJ2-5; the D gene is possibly TRBD2 (5 bases). The CDR3 has 14 residues. The V gene lost 4 bases and the J gene lost 1 base, with 10 bases spanning the gap. Germline loops: CDR1 PRHDT, CDR2 FYEKMQ (reference sequence). The full variable domain, its missing parts supplied by reference TRBV13 and TRBJ2-5, is AAGVIQSPRHLIKEKRETATLKCYPIPRHDTVYWYQQGPGQDPQFLISFYEKMQSDKGSIPDRFSAQQFSDYHSELNMSSLELGDSALYFCASSSTSGQETQYFGPGTRLLVL.

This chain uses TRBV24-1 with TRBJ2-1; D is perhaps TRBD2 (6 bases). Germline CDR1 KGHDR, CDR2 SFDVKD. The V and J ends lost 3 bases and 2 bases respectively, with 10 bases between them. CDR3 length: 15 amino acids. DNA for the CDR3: TGTGCCACCAGTGATCCTGGAGGGACCTACAATGAGCAGTTCTTC. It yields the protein CATSDPGGTYNEQFF.

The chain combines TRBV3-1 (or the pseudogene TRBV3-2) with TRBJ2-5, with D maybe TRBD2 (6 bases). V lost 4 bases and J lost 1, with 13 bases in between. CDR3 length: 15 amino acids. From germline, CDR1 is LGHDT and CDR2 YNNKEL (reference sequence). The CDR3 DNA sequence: TGTGCCAGCAGCCCCTTACAGGAGGGCCAAGAGACCCAGTACTTC. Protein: CASSPLQEGQETQYF.

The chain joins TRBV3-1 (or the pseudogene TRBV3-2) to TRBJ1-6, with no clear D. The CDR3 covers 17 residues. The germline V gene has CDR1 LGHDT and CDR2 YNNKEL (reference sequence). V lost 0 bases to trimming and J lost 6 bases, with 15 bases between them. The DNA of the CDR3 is TGTGCCAGCAGCCAAGATCGGAGTGTTCTTCTTAATTCACCCCTCCACTTT. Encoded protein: CASSQDRSVLLNSPLHF.

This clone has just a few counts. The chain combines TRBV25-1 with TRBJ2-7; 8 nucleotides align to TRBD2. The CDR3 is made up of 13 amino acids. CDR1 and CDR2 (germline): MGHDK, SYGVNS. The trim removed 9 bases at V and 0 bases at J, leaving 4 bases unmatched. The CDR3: CARLLAASYEQYF. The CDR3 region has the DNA TGTGCCAGGCTACTAGCGGCCTCCTACGAGCAGTACTTC.

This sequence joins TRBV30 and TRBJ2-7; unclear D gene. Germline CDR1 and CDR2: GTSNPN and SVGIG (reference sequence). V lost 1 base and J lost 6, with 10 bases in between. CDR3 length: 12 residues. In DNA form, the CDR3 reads TGTGCCTGGAGTGCCCAGGCGATCGAGCAGTACTTC. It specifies CAWSAQAIEQYF.

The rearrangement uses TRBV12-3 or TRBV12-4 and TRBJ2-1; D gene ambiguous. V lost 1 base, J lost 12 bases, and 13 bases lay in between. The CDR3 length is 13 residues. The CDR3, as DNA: TGTGCCAGCAGTTTAGTGGAGAGATCAACGCAGTTCTTC. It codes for CASSLVERSTQFF.

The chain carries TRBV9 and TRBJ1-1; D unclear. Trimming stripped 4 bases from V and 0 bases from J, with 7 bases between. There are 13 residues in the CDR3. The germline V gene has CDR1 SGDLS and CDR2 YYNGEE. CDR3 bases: TGTGCCAGCAGCTCGTATATGAACACTGAAGCTTTCTTT. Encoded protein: CASSSYMNTEAFF.

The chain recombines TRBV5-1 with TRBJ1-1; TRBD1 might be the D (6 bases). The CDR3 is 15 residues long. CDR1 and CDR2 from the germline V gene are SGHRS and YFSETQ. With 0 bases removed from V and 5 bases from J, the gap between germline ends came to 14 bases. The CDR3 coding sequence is TGCGCCAGCAGCTTGGCCCGGGCCCAGGGGACTGAAGCTTTCTTT. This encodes CASSLARAQGTEAFF.

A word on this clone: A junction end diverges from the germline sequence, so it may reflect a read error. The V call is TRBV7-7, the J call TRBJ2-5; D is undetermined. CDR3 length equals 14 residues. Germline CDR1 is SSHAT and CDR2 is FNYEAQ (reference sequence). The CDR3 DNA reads TGTGCTAGCAGCTTAGACCCACAACAAGAGACCCAGTACTTC. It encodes CASSLDPQQETQYF. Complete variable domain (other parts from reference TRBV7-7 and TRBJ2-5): GAGVSQSPRYKVTKRGQDVTLRCDPISSHATLYWYQQALGQGPEFLTYFNYEAQPDKSGLPSDRFSAERPEGSISTLTIQRTEQRDSAMYRCASSLDPQQETQYFGPGTRLLVL.

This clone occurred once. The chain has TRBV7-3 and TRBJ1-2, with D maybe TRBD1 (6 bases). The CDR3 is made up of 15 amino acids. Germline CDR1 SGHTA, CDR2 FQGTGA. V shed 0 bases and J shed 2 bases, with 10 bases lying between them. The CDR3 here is CASSLTGTPNYGYTF. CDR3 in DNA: TGTGCCAGCAGCTTAACCGGGACACCCAACTATGGCTACACCTTC.

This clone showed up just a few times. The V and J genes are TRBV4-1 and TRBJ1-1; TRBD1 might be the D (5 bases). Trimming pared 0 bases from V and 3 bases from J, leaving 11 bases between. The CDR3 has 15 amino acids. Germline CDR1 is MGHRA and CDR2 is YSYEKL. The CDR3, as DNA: TGCGCCAGCAGCCAAGAAGAGGGGAGGGACACTGAAGCTTTCTTT. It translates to CASSQEEGRDTEAFF.

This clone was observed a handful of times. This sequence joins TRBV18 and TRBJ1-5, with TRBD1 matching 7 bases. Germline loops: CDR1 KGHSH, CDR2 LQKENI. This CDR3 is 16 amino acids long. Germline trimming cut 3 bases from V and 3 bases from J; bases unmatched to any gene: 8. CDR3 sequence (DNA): TGTGCCAGCTCACCCCCGGGCAGGGGGGACAATCAGCCCCAGCATTTT. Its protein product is CASSPPGRGDNQPQHF.

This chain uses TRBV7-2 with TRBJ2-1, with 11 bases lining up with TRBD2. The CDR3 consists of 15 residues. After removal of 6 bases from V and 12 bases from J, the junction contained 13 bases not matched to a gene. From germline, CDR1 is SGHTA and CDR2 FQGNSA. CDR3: CASRTLAGASVGQFF. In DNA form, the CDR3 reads TGTGCCAGCAGGACACTAGCGGGAGCCTCGGTAGGGCAGTTCTTC.

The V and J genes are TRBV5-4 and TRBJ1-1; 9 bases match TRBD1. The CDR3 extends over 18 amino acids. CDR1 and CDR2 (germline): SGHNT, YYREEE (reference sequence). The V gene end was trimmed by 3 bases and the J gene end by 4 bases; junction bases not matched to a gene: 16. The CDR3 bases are TGTGCCAGCAGCTCCCCGGACCACAGGGGGCTCCGTCGCACTGAAGCTTTCTTT. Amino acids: CASSSPDHRGLRRTEAFF.

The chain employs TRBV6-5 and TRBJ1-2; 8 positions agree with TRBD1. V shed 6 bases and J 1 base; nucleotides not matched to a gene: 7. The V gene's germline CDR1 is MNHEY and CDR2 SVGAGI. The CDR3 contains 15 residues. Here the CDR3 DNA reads TGTGCCAGCAGCCCCCAGGGGGCTGTTAACTATGGCTACACCTTC. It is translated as CASSPQGAVNYGYTF.

DNA for the CDR3: TGTGCCAGCCCCAGGACAGGGGGCCTCCGGAACACTGAAGCTTTCTTT. Translated: CASPRTGGLRNTEAFF. The V gene is TRBV2, the J gene TRBJ1-1; TRBD1 matches at 11 bases. After removal of 8 bases from V and 1 base from J, the junction contained 9 bases not matched to a gene. CDR3 length: 16 amino acids. The germline gives CDR1 SNHLY, CDR2 FYNNEI.